This TCR beta chain was captured in a study of response to subunit inactivated influenza vaccine. Overall study results and limits: Each seasonal influenza vaccination, the authors suggested, recruits few new T cells.

In TCRdb, the RT-PCR reads were re-called with MiXCR into one record per CDR3 protein. The repertoire holds over 650,000 distinct CDR3 sequences, with about a fifth as singletons. The sample holds a few counts of this clonotype. Its antigen remains unidentified. The CDR3 consists of 17 residues. The V and J ends lost 5 bases and 8 bases, in that order; junction bases with no gene match: 11. Germline values: CDR1 SGHVS, CDR2 FQNEAQ. The sequence was collected from a man in his fifties who received an inactivated influenza vaccine. The chain recombines TRBV7-8 with TRBJ2-3; 15 bases map to TRBD2. Here the sequenced sample was PBMCs from blood, taken around 5 days after vaccination. Written as DNA, the CDR3 is TGTGCCAGCAGCCCGCCCGGACTAGCGGGAGGGGGAGTTACGCAGTATTTT. Protein product: CASSPPGLAGGGVTQYF.